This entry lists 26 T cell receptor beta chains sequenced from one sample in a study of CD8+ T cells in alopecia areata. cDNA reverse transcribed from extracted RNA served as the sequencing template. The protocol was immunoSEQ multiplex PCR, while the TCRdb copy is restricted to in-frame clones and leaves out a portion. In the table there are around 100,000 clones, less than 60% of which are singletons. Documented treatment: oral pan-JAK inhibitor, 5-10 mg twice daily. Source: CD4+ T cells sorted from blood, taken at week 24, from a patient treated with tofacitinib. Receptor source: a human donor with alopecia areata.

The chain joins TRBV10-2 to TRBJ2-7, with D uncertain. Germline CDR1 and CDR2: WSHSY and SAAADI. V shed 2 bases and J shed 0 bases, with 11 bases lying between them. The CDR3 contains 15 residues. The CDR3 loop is CASSEARWPSYEQYF. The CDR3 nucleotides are TGCGCCAGCAGTGAGGCGAGGTGGCCCTCCTACGAGCAGTACTTC.

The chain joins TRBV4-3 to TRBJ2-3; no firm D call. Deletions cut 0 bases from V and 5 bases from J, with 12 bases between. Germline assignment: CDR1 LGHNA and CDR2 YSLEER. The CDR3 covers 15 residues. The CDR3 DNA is TGCGCCAGCAGCCAAGATGCGGCAGCCCGAGATACGCAGTATTTT. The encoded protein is CASSQDAAARDTQYF.

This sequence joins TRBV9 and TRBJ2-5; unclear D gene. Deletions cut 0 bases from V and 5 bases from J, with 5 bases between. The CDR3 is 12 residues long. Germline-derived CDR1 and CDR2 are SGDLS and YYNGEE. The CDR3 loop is CASSVAQETQYF. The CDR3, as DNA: TGTGCCAGCAGCGTAGCTCAGGAGACCCAGTACTTC.

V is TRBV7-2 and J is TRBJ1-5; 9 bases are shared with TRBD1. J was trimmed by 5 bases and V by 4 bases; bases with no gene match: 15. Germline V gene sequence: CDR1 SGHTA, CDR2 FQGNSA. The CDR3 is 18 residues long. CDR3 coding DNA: TGTGCCAGCAGCTCGCTCCGAGCCCCCCGGGACAGGGATCAGCCCCAGCATTTT. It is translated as CASSSLRAPRDRDQPQHF. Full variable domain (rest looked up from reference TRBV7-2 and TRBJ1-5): GAGVSQSPSNKVTEKGKDVELRCDPISGHTALYWYRQSLGQGLEFLIYFQGNSAPDKSGLPSDRFSAERTGGSVSTLTIQRTQQEDSAVYLCASSSLRAPRDRDQPQHFGDGTRLSIL.

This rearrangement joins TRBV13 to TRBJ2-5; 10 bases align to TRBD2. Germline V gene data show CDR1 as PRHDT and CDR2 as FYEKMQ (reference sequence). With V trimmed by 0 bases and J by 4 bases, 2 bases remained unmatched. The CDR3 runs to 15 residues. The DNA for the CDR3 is TGTGCCAGCAGCTTAGGACGACTAGCGGGAGAGACCCAGTACTTC. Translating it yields CASSLGRLAGETQYF.

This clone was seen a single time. The CDR3 sequence is CASRQGARRTSTDTQYF. In DNA, the CDR3 is TGCGCCAGCCGACAGGGGGCGCGGCGCACTAGCACAGATACGCAGTATTTT. The chain joins TRBV10-2 to TRBJ2-3; 10 nucleotides agree with TRBD1. After removal of 8 bases from V and 0 bases from J, the junction contained 11 bases not matched to a gene. The CDR3 is 17 residues long. Germline CDR1 WSHSY, CDR2 SAAADI.

CDR3 amino acids: CASSLTREGAHEQYF. The DNA of the CDR3 is TGTGCCAGCTCACTCACCCGCGAGGGGGCTCACGAGCAGTACTTC. V gene TRBV18 combines with J gene TRBJ2-7; 7 nucleotides agree with TRBD1. The CDR3 is 15 residues long. V gave up 4 bases and J gave up 5 bases; unmatched junction bases: 11. CDR1 and CDR2 from the germline V gene are KGHSH and LQKENI.

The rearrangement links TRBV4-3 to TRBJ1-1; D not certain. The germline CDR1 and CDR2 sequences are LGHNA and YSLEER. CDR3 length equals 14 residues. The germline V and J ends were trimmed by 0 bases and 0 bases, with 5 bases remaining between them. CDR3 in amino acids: CASSQDFLNTEAFF. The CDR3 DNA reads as TGCGCCAGCAGCCAAGACTTTTTGAACACTGAAGCTTTCTTT.

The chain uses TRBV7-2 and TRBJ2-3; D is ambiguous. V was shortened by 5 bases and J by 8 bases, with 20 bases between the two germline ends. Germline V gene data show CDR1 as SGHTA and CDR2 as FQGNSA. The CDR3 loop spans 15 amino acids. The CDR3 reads CASSPLGGAPATQYF. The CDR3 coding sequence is TGTGCCAGCAGCCCCCTCGGCGGAGCGCCAGCTACGCAGTATTTT.

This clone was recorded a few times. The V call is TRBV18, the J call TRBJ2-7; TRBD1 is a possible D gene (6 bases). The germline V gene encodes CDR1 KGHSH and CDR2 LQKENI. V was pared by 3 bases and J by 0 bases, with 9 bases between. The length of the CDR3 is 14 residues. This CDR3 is CASSPTGSSYEQYF. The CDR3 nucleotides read TGTGCCAGCTCACCGACAGGCAGCTCCTACGAGCAGTACTTC.

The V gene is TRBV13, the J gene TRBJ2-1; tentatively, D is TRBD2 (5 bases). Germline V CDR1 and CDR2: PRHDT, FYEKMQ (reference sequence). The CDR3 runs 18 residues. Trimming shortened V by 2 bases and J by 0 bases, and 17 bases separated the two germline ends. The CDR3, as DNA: TGTGCCAGCAGCTTACTCGGTCGGCGGGCGAGCTCCTACAATGAGCAGTTCTTC. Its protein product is CASSLLGRRASSYNEQFF.

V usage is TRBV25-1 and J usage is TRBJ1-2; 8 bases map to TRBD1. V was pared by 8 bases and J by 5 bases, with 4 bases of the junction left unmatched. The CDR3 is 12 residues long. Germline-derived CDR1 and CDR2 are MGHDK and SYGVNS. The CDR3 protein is CASEDREYGYTF. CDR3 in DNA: TGTGCCAGCGAGGACAGGGAGTATGGCTACACCTTC.

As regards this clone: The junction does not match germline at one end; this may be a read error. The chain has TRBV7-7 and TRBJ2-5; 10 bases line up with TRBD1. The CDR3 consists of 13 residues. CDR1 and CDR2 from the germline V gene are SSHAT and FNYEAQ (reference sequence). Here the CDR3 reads CASSWDRGETQYF. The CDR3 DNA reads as TGTGCTAGCAGCTGGGACAGGGGAGAGACCCAGTACTTC.

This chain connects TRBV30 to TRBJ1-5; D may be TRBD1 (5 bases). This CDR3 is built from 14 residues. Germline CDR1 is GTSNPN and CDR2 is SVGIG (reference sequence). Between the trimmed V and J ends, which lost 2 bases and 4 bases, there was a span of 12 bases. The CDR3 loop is CAWSWQGGNQPQHF. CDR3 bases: TGTGCCTGGAGTTGGCAGGGTGGAAATCAGCCCCAGCATTTT.

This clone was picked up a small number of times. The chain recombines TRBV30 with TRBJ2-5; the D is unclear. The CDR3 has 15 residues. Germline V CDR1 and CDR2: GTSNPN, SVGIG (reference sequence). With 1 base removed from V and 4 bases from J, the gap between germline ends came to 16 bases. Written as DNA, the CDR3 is TGTGCCTGGAGTGCGTCTGGGGTTGTGCGAGAGACCCAGTACTTC. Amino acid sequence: CAWSASGVVRETQYF.

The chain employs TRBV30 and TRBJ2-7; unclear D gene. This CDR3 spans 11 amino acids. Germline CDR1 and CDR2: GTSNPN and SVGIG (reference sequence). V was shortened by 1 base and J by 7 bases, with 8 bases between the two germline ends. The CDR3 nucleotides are TGTGCCTGGAGTGGCAGCAGGGAGCAGTACTTC. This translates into CAWSGSREQYF. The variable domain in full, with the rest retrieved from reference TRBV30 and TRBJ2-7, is SQTIHQWPATLVQPVGSPLSLECTVEGTSNPNLYWYRQAAGRGLQLLFYSVGIGQISSEVPQNLSASRPQDRQFILSSKKLLLSDSGFYLCAWSGSREQYFGPGTRLTVT.

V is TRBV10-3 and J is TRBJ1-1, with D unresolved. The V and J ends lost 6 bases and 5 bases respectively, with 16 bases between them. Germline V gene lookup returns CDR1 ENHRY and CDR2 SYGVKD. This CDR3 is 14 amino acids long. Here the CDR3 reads CAIREASLGTEAFF. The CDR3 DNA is TGTGCCATCAGAGAGGCTTCACTGGGGACTGAAGCTTTCTTT.

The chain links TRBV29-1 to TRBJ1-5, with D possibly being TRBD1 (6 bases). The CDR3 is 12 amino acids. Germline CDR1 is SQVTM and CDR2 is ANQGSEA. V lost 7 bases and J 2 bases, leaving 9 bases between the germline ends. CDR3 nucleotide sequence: TGCAGCGCCGAGGGGGGCAATCAGCCCCAGCATTTT. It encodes CSAEGGNQPQHF.

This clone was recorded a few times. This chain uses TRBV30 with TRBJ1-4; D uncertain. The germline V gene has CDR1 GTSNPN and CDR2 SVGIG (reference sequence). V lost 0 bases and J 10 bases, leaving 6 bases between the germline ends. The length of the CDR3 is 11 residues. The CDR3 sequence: CAWSVTAKLFF. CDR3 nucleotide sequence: TGTGCCTGGAGTGTAACGGCAAAACTGTTTTTT.

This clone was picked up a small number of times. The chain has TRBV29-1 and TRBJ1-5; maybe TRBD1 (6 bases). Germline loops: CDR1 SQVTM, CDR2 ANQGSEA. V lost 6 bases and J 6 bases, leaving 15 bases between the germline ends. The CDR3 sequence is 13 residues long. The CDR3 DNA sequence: TGCAGCGTAGTCACAGGGATTGGTCAGCCCCAGCATTTT. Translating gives CSVVTGIGQPQHF.

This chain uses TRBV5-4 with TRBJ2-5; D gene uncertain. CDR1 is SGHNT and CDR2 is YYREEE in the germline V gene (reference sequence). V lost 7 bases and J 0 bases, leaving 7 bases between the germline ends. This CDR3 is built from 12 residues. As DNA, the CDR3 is TGTGCCAGCCGCCGGGACCAAGAGACCCAGTACTTC. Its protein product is CASRRDQETQYF.

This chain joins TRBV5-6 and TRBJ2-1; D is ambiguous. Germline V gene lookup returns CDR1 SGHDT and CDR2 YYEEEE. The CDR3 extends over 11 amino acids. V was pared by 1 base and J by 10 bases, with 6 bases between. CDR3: CASSLLQEQFF. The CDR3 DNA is TGTGCCAGCAGCTTGCTTCAAGAGCAGTTCTTC.

In DNA form, the CDR3 reads TGTGCCAGCAAGGGACGAAGCTCTGGAAACACCATATATTTT. It translates to CASKGRSSGNTIYF. The J gene is TRBJ1-3, the V gene TRBV2, with D maybe TRBD1 (5 bases). The CDR3 runs 14 residues. V lost 7 bases, J lost 0 bases, and 10 bases lay in between. The germline gives CDR1 SNHLY, CDR2 FYNNEI.

This chain's CDR3 is CASSPPGGTGSNQPQHF. CDR3 coding DNA: TGTGCCAGCTCACCACCTGGGGGGACAGGGAGTAATCAGCCCCAGCATTTT. The V gene is TRBV18, the J gene TRBJ1-5; 9 bases are shared with TRBD1. This CDR3 has 17 amino acids. The junction had 7 bases not matched to a gene; V was cut back by 0 bases and J by 4 bases. Per germline, CDR1 KGHSH and CDR2 LQKENI.

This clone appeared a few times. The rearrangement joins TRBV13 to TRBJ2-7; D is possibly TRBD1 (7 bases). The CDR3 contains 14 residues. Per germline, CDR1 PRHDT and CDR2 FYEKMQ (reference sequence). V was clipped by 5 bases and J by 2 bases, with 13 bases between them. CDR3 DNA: TGTGCCAGCAGCGCAACCAGGGGGGCCTACGAGCAGTACTTC. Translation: CASSATRGAYEQYF. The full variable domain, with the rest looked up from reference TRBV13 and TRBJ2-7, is AAGVIQSPRHLIKEKRETATLKCYPIPRHDTVYWYQQGPGQDPQFLISFYEKMQSDKGSIPDRFSAQQFSDYHSELNMSSLELGDSALYFCASSATRGAYEQYFGPGTRLTVT.

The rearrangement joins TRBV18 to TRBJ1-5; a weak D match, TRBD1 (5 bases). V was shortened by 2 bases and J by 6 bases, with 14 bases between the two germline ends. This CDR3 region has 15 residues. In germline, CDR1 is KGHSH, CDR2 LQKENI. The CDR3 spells CASSPTQGEVQPQHF. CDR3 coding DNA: TGTGCCAGCTCACCAACCCAGGGTGAGGTTCAGCCCCAGCATTTT. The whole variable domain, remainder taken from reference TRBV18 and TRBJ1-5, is NAGVMQNPRHLVRRRGQEARLRCSPMKGHSHVYWYRQLPEEGLKFMVYLQKENIIDESGMPKERFSAEFPKEGPSILRIQQVVRGDSAAYFCASSPTQGEVQPQHFGDGTRLSIL.